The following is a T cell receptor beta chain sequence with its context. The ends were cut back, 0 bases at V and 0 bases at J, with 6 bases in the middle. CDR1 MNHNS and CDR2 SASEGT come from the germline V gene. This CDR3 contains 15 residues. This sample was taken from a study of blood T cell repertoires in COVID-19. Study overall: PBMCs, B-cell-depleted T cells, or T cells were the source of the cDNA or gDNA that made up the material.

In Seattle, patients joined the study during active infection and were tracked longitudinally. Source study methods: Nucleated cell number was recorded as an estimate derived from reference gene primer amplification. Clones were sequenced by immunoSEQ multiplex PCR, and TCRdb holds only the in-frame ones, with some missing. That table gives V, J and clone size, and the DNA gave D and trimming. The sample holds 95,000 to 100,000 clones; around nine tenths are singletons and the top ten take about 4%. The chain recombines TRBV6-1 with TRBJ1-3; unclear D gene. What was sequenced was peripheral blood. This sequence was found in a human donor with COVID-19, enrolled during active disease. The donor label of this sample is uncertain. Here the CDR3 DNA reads TGTGCCAGCAGTGAAGCGGAGGACTCTGGAAACACCATATATTTT. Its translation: CASSEAEDSGNTIYF.